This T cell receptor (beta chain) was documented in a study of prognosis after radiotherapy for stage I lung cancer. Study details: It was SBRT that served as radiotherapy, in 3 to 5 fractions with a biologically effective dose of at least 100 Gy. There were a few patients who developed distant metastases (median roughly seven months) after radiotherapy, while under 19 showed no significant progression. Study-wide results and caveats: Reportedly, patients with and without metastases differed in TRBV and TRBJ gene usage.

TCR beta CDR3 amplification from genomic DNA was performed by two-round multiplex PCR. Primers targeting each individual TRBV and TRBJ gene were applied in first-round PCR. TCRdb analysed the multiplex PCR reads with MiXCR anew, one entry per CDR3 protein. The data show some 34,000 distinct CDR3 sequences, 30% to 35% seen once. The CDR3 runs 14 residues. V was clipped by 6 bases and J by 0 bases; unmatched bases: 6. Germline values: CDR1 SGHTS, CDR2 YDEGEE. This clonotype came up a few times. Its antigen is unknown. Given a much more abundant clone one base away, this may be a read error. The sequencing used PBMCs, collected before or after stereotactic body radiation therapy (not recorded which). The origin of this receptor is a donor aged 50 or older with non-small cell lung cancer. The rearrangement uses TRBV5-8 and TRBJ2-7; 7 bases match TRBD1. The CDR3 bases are TGTGCCAGCACCCGACAGGGAATCTCCTACGAGCAGTACTTC. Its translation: CASTRQGISYEQYF.